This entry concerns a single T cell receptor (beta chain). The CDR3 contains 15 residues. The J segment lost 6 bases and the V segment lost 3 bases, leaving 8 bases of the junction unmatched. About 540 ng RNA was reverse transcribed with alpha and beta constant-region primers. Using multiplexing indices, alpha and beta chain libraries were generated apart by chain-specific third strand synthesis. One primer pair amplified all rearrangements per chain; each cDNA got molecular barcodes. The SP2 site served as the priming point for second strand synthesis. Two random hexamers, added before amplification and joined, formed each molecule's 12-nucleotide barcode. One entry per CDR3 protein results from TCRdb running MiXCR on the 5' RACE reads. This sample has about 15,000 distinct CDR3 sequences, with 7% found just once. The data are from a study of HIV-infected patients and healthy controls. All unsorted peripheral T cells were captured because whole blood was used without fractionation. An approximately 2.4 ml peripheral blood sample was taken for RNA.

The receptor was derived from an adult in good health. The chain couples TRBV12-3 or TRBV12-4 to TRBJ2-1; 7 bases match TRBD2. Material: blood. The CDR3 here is CASSFDPLAANEQFF. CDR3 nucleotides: TGTGCCAGCAGTTTTGACCCCCTAGCGGCCAATGAGCAGTTCTTC.